One and the same sample provided the 8 T cell receptor beta chains below, sequenced in a study of shared clonotypes between healthy human individuals. Sequenced by immunoSEQ multiplex PCR; TCRdb stores in-frame clones only, minus some. The sample shows some 1,600,000 clones, approximately 98% of them seen only once. Specimen: naive CD4+ T cells sorted from blood. As for subset: CD45RA+ positively selected. These receptors originate from a man aged 25 to 40 in good health.

V and J are TRBV7-3 and TRBJ2-2, with 9 bases aligning to TRBD1. The CDR3 covers 16 residues. CDR1 and CDR2 (germline): SGHTA, FQGTGA. V shed 3 bases and J 0 bases; nucleotides not matched to a gene: 2. CDR3 in DNA: TGTGCCAGCAGCTTTACAGGGGGCGCGAACACCGGGGAGCTGTTTTTT. Translation gives CASSFTGGANTGELFF.

The chain recombines TRBV4-1 with TRBJ1-2, with TRBD1 matching 7 bases. Germline values: CDR1 MGHRA, CDR2 YSYEKL. V trimming: 7 bases; J trimming: 0 bases; junction bases outside the gene matches: 8. The CDR3 contains 15 residues. The chain's CDR3 is CASTDWDSPNYGYTF. CDR3 sequence (DNA): TGCGCCAGCACAGACTGGGACAGCCCTAACTATGGCTACACCTTC.

The chain recombines TRBV2 with TRBJ2-7; D is ambiguous. The V gene lost 6 bases and the J gene lost 3 bases, with 18 bases spanning the gap. Germline V gene sequence: CDR1 SNHLY, CDR2 FYNNEI. This CDR3 is built from 15 residues. The CDR3 protein is CASRPGATAFYEQYF. CDR3 DNA: TGTGCCAGCAGACCAGGAGCGACGGCCTTCTACGAGCAGTACTTC.

J is TRBJ2-7 and V is TRBV5-1; perhaps TRBD1 as D (6 bases). The germline V gene encodes CDR1 SGHRS and CDR2 YFSETQ. The ends were cut back, 6 bases at V and 3 bases at J, with 13 bases in the middle. The CDR3 covers 13 residues. The CDR3, as DNA: TGCGCCAGCAACCAGGGGTCGAGCTACGAGCAGTACTTC. Translating gives CASNQGSSYEQYF.

The genes are TRBV5-4 and TRBJ1-1; 7 bases map to TRBD1. This CDR3 is built from 15 residues. With 4 bases clipped from V and 4 bases from J, the junction kept 10 bases outside the gene matches. Germline assignment: CDR1 SGHNT and CDR2 YYREEE (reference sequence). Written as DNA, the CDR3 is TGTGCCAGCAGCCACGGGGACAGCAGGGCCACTGAAGCTTTCTTT. Translating it yields CASSHGDSRATEAFF.

V usage is TRBV6-5 and J usage is TRBJ2-2; the D gene could be TRBD1 or TRBD2 (5 bases each). The V gene's germline CDR1 is MNHEY and CDR2 SVGAGI. Trimming took off 2 bases at V and 3 bases at J, with 10 bases between the two ends. CDR3 length equals 15 residues. The CDR3 region is CASSYVGPDTGELFF. The CDR3 region has the DNA TGTGCCAGCAGTTACGTGGGACCGGACACCGGGGAGCTGTTTTTT.

The chain combines TRBV5-4 with TRBJ2-5; 10 bases line up with TRBD2. With 4 bases clipped from V and 2 bases from J, the junction kept 8 bases outside the gene matches. CDR1 and CDR2 (germline): SGHNT, YYREEE (reference sequence). The CDR3 has 16 residues. The CDR3 DNA is TGTGCCAGCAGCCTTGGGACTAGCGCGTTACAAGAGACCCAGTACTTC. It encodes CASSLGTSALQETQYF.

The rearrangement links TRBV28 to TRBJ2-1; TRBD2 agrees at 9 bases. Germline CDR1 MDHEN, CDR2 SYDVKM. Trimming took 6 bases from V and 9 from J; bases not matched to a gene: 21. The CDR3 runs 18 residues. CDR3 sequence: CASSQSRPLAGRLVEQFF. In nucleotides, the CDR3 is TGTGCCAGCAGCCAGTCTCGACCTCTAGCGGGAAGGCTAGTTGAGCAGTTCTTC.